This T cell receptor beta chain was identified in a study of regulatory T cells in long-lasting Graves disease. Building the TCR beta libraries relied on iRepertoire HTBI primers, and CDR3 regions underwent Arm-PCR. Study processing details: Identified across the samples were some 62 TRBV segments and 13 to 15 TRBJ segments. TCRdb re-analysed the multiplex PCR reads in MiXCR, keeping a single row per CDR3 protein. TCRdb's processing, not the study's, gives the V and J calls here. This sample has approximately 270,000 distinct CDR3 sequences, with about 20% found just once. CDR1 and CDR2 (germline): SEHNR, FQNEAQ (reference sequence). The CDR3 has 13 amino acids. V was trimmed by 6 bases and J by 4 bases, leaving 10 bases between them. This clonotype was recorded at least ten times. Sample time point: newly diagnosed GD, antithyroid drugs for less than 3 months. There was RNA extracted from PBMCs, and the TCR library was made from it.

The sample was also linked to a second study, of T cells in Graves' hyperthyroidism and ophthalmopathy.

The receptor was isolated from a woman aged 25-40 years with Graves disease. This chain uses TRBV7-9 with TRBJ2-1; no firm D call. The sample consisted of peripheral blood mononuclear cells (PBMCs), taken at new diagnosis, from a patient treated with antithyroid drugs. CDR3 amino acids: CASRSNLYNEQFF. The CDR3 coding sequence is TGTGCCAGCAGATCAAACTTGTACAATGAGCAGTTCTTC. The full variable domain, its missing parts supplied by reference TRBV7-9 and TRBJ2-1, is DTGVSQNPRHKITKRGQNVTFRCDPISEHNRLYWYRQTLGQGPEFLTYFQNEAQLEKSRLLSDRFSAERPKGSFSTLEIQRTEQGDSAMYLCASRSNLYNEQFFGPGTRLTVL.